The following is a T cell receptor (beta chain) sequence with its context. Its antigen is currently unknown. This record belongs to a study of tumor-infiltrating lymphocytes in primary liver carcinoma. Study-level background: Tumors, staged T1-T3 N0M0, spanned 4.2 to 10 cm.

From 20-30 mg of unsorted bulk tissue, DNA and RNA were co-extracted together. The study, taken as a whole, reports: Tumor region pairs overlapped more than did tumor-adjacent and tumor-blood pairs.

cDNA specific to TCR beta was made from around 530 ng of total RNA, with a constant-region primer employed for priming. Three nested multiplex PCR rounds of slightly modified ARM-PCR generated TCR beta libraries. Each CDR3 protein gets one entry after TCRdb re-called the multiplex PCR reads with MiXCR. The profile shows around 35,000 distinct CDR3 sequences, 60% to 80% of them singletons. The sample taken for sequencing was tumor-adjacent normal liver tissue. The TCR originated in a man aged 35 to 55 with primary liver carcinoma and hepatitis B virus infection.

The CDR3 coding sequence is TGCAGCGTTGTCGTAGGAGGCGGGGGTAAAAACATTCAGTACTTC. This codes for CSVVVGGGGKNIQYF. The J gene is TRBJ2-4, the V gene TRBV29-1; 7 bases map to TRBD2. V gave up 4 bases and J gave up 4 bases; unmatched junction bases: 10. The CDR3 length is 15 residues. Germline lookup yields CDR1 SQVTM and CDR2 ANQGSEA.